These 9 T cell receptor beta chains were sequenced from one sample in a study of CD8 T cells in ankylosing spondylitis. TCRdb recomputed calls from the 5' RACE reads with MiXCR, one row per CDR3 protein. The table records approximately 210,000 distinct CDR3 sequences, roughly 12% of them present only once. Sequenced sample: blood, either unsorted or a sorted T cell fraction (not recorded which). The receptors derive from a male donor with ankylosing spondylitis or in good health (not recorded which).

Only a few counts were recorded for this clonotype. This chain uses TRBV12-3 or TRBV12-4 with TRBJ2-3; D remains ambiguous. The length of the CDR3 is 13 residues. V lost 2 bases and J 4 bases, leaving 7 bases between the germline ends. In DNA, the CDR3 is TGTGCCAGCAGTTTAAGTCCAGCAGATACGCAGTATTTT. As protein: CASSLSPADTQYF.

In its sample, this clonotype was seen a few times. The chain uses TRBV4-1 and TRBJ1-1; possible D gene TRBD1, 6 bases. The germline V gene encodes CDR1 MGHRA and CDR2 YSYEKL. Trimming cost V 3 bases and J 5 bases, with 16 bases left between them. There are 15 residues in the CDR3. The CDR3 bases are TGCGCCAGCAGCCAGGACGAGGGGGGGGGAACTGAAGCTTTCTTT. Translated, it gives CASSQDEGGGTEAFF.

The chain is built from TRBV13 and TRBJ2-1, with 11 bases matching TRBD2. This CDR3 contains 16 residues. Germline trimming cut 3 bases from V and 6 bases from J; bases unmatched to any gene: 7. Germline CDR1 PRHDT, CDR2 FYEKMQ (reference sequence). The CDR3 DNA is TGTGCCAGCAGCTTCCCTCGACTAGCGGGGCCCAATGAGCAGTTCTTC. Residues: CASSFPRLAGPNEQFF.

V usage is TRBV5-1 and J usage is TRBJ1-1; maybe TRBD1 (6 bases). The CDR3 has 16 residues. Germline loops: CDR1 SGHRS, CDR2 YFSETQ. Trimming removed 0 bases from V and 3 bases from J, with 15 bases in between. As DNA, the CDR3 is TGCGCCAGCAGCTTGGTAGGGGGGACATCAGACACTGAAGCTTTCTTT. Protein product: CASSLVGGTSDTEAFF.

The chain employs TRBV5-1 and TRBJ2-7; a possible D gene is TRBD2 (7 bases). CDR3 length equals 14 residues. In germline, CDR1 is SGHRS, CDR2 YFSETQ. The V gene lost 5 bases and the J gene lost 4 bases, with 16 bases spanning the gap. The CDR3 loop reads CASSRSGTSYEQYF. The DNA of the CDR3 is TGCGCCAGCAGTCGGAGCGGGACAAGTTACGAGCAGTACTTC.

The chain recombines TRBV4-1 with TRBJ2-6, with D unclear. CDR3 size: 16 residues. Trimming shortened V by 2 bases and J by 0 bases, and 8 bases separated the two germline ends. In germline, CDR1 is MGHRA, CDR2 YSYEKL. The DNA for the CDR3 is TGCGCCAGCAGCCAACTATCACTCTCTGGGGCCAACGTCCTGACTTTC. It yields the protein CASSQLSLSGANVLTF.

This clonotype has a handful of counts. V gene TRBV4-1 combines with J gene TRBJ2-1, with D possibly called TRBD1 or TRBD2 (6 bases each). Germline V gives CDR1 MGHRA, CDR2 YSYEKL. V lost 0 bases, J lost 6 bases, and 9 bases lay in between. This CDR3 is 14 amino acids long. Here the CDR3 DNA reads TGCGCCAGCAGCCAAGAGAAGGGGGGCAATGAGCAGTTCTTC. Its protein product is CASSQEKGGNEQFF.

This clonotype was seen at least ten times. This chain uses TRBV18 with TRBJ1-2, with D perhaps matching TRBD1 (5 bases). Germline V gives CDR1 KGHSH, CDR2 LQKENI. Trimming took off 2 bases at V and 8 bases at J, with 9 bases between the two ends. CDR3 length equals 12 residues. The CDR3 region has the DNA TGTGCCAGCTCACCAGTGGGGGAAGGCTACACCTTC. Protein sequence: CASSPVGEGYTF. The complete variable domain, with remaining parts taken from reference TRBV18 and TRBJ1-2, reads NAGVMQNPRHLVRRRGQEARLRCSPMKGHSHVYWYRQLPEEGLKFMVYLQKENIIDESGMPKERFSAEFPKEGPSILRIQQVVRGDSAAYFCASSPVGEGYTFGSGTRLTVV.

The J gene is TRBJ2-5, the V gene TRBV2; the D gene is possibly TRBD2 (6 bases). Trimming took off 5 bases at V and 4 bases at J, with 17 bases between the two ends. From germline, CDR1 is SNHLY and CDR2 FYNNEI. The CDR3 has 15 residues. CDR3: CASSSSGTLGETQYF. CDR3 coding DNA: TGTGCCAGCAGTTCTTCCGGGACTCTGGGAGAGACCCAGTACTTC.